A selection of T cell receptor beta chains follows, all from one sample in a study of blood T cell repertoires in COVID-19. The protocol was immunoSEQ multiplex PCR, while the TCRdb copy is restricted to in-frame clones and leaves out a portion. The sample consists of approximately 200,000 clones, 84% of them appearing once. Sequenced: peripheral blood. The receptors originated from a woman at least 80 years old with COVID-19, enrolled during active disease. The CDR3 runs from the conserved cysteine through the conserved F or W. The order of the fields is clone size, J gene, V gene, D gene, CDR3 DNA, CDR3 protein. D genes are given only for firm matches. Clone size is stated in some rows and not others, as once, few, many or a class when expanded.

clone_size: once
j_call: TRBJ2-7
v_call: TRBV2
d_call: TRBD1
cdr3_nt: TGTGCCAGCAGTGTTGGGGGGGACAGGGCGGAGGGTCCGTACTTC
cdr3_aa: CASSVGGDRAEGPYF

clone_size: NA
j_call: TRBJ2-2
v_call: TRBV11-2
d_call: TRBD2
cdr3_nt: TGTGCCAGTATCCCGGGGGGGCGGAACACCGGGGAGCTGTTTTTT
cdr3_aa: CASIPGGRNTGELFF

clone_size: NA
j_call: TRBJ2-5
v_call: TRBV6-5
d_call: TRBD2
cdr3_nt: TGTGCCAGCAGCTTACTAGCGGGAGCGAGAGAGACCCAGTACTTC
cdr3_aa: CASSLLAGARETQYF

clone_size: NA
j_call: TRBJ2-7
v_call: TRBV6-1
d_call: NA
cdr3_nt: TGTGCCAGCAGCCGGCTAGCAGCAACATTCGACGAGCAGTACTTC
cdr3_aa: CASSRLAATFDEQYF

clone_size: NA
j_call: TRBJ2-7
v_call: TRBV15
d_call: TRBD1
cdr3_nt: TGTGCCACCAGCAGTACTACAGGGGGAGAGCAGTACTTC
cdr3_aa: CATSSTTGGEQYF

clone_size: NA
j_call: TRBJ1-1
v_call: TRBV12-3/TRBV12-4
d_call: NA
cdr3_nt: TGTGCCAGCAGTTCGCAGGGAAACACTGAAGCTTTCTTT
cdr3_aa: CASSSQGNTEAFF

clone_size: NA
j_call: TRBJ1-3
v_call: TRBV15
d_call: TRBD1
cdr3_nt: TGTGCCACCAGCAGGAATACCGGGACAGTATACCGATCGCCCTCTGGAAACACCATATATTTT
cdr3_aa: CATSRNTGTVYRSPSGNTIYF

clone_size: NA
j_call: TRBJ1-6
v_call: TRBV27
d_call: NA
cdr3_nt: TGTGCCACTCGGGTGGGGCCAAATTCACCCCTCCACTTT
cdr3_aa: CATRVGPNSPLHF

clone_size: few
j_call: TRBJ1-4
v_call: TRBV7-8
d_call: TRBD1
cdr3_nt: TGTGCCAGCAACCTACAGGGGGGTGCAACTAATGAAAAACTGTTTTTT
cdr3_aa: CASNLQGGATNEKLFF

clone_size: NA
j_call: TRBJ2-1
v_call: TRBV28
d_call: TRBD2
cdr3_nt: TGTGCCAGCAGACTAGCGGGTCTCAATGAGCAGTTCTTC
cdr3_aa: CASRLAGLNEQFF

clone_size: NA
j_call: TRBJ2-2
v_call: TRBV24-1
d_call: TRBD2
cdr3_nt: TGTGCCACCTCAGGACTAGCGGGAGAAGGTTACACCGGGGAGCTGTTTTTT
cdr3_aa: CATSGLAGEGYTGELFF

clone_size: NA
j_call: TRBJ2-7
v_call: TRBV5-1
d_call: TRBD1
cdr3_nt: TGCGCCAGCAGTGGGACAGCTAGCTCCTACGAGCAGTACTTC
cdr3_aa: CASSGTASSYEQYF

clone_size: NA
j_call: TRBJ2-6
v_call: TRBV5-1
d_call: NA
cdr3_nt: TGCGCCAGCAGCTTGGGGAGGGCTGGGGCCAACGTCCTGACTTTC
cdr3_aa: CASSLGRAGANVLTF

clone_size: once
j_call: TRBJ1-2
v_call: TRBV3-1/TRBV3-2
d_call: TRBD1
cdr3_nt: TGTGCCAGCAGCCCCTCTGGTGGACAGGGGCATGGCTACACCTTC
cdr3_aa: CASSPSGGQGHGYTF

clone_size: NA
j_call: TRBJ1-2
v_call: TRBV7-8
d_call: NA
cdr3_nt: TGTGCCAGCAGCTTAGCGACAGGTGGCTTTTACTATGGCTACACCTTC
cdr3_aa: CASSLATGGFYYGYTF

clone_size: NA
j_call: TRBJ1-1
v_call: TRBV5-1
d_call: NA
cdr3_nt: TGCGCCAGCAGCTCACAGGGTACTGAAGCTTTCTTT
cdr3_aa: CASSSQGTEAFF

clone_size: NA
j_call: TRBJ1-1
v_call: TRBV9
d_call: NA
cdr3_nt: TGTGCCAGCAGCGTAGGAGGGCGGGGTTTGAGCACTGAAGCTTTCTTT
cdr3_aa: CASSVGGRGLSTEAFF

clone_size: few
j_call: TRBJ1-5
v_call: TRBV7-9
d_call: NA
cdr3_nt: TGTGCCAGCAGCTCATGGGGGGACGCTGGCAATCAGCCCCAGCATTTT
cdr3_aa: CASSSWGDAGNQPQHF

clone_size: few
j_call: TRBJ1-5
v_call: TRBV25-1
d_call: TRBD1
cdr3_nt: TGTGCCAGCAGTCAGACAGGGGAATTTCAGCCCCAGCATTTT
cdr3_aa: CASSQTGEFQPQHF

clone_size: NA
j_call: TRBJ2-2
v_call: TRBV28
d_call: NA
cdr3_nt: TGTGCCACCGTGACACAACCTAACACCGGGGAGCTGTTTTTT
cdr3_aa: CATVTQPNTGELFF

clone_size: NA
j_call: TRBJ1-2
v_call: TRBV3-1/TRBV3-2
d_call: NA
cdr3_nt: TGTGCCAGCAGCCTATCGAACTATGGCTACACCTTC
cdr3_aa: CASSLSNYGYTF

clone_size: NA
j_call: TRBJ2-3
v_call: TRBV4-1
d_call: TRBD2
cdr3_nt: TGCGCCAGCAGCCACACTAGCGGGGGGCTCTCAGATACGCAGTATTTT
cdr3_aa: CASSHTSGGLSDTQYF

clone_size: NA
j_call: TRBJ2-2
v_call: TRBV2
d_call: NA
cdr3_nt: TGTGCCAGCAGGGCCGGTAGCGGTAACACCGGGGAGCTGTTTTTT
cdr3_aa: CASRAGSGNTGELFF

clone_size: NA
j_call: TRBJ1-5
v_call: TRBV7-8
d_call: TRBD1
cdr3_nt: TGTGCCAGCAGCTTAGCCACAGGGGGCGATCAGCCCCAGCATTTT
cdr3_aa: CASSLATGGDQPQHF

clone_size: once
j_call: TRBJ1-3
v_call: TRBV3-1/TRBV3-2
d_call: NA
cdr3_nt: TGTGCCAGCAGCCAAGAGAATATCGGGAGGGGTAACACCATATATTTT
cdr3_aa: CASSQENIGRGNTIYF

clone_size: NA
j_call: TRBJ2-3
v_call: TRBV5-5
d_call: NA
cdr3_nt: TGTGCCAGCAGCTTGGAGGGGTGGGACTTCACAGATACGCAGTATTTT
cdr3_aa: CASSLEGWDFTDTQYF

clone_size: NA
j_call: TRBJ2-4
v_call: TRBV2
d_call: NA
cdr3_nt: TGTGCCAGCAGTCCCCCCCCAGCGGACATTCAGTACTTC
cdr3_aa: CASSPPPADIQYF

clone_size: NA
j_call: TRBJ2-2
v_call: TRBV5-1
d_call: NA
cdr3_nt: TGCGCCAGCAGCTTGGGGCTGACGAACACCGGGGAGCTGTTTTTT
cdr3_aa: CASSLGLTNTGELFF

clone_size: NA
j_call: TRBJ1-4
v_call: TRBV19
d_call: NA
cdr3_nt: TGTGCCAGTAGTGGTCGAACCGGGACAAAAGATGAAAAACTGTTTTTT
cdr3_aa: CASSGRTGTKDEKLFF

clone_size: NA
j_call: TRBJ1-5
v_call: TRBV5-1
d_call: NA
cdr3_nt: TGCGCCAGCAGCCGCGACGGGGTGAATAGCAATCAGCCCCAGCATTTT
cdr3_aa: CASSRDGVNSNQPQHF

clone_size: NA
j_call: TRBJ2-3
v_call: TRBV5-4
d_call: TRBD2
cdr3_nt: TGTGCCAGCAGCTTGGCCAGCGGGGGGGCCTTTAGGACGCAGTATTTT
cdr3_aa: CASSLASGGAFRTQYF

clone_size: NA
j_call: TRBJ1-5
v_call: TRBV12-5
d_call: NA
cdr3_nt: TGTGCTAGTGGTTCAATGACAGTGGCGGTTGATCAGCCCCAGCATTTT
cdr3_aa: CASGSMTVAVDQPQHF

clone_size: once
j_call: TRBJ2-3
v_call: TRBV2
d_call: NA
cdr3_nt: TGTGCCGCCCGGGCGGGATTTACAGATACGCAGTATTTT
cdr3_aa: CAARAGFTDTQYF

clone_size: NA
j_call: TRBJ1-1
v_call: TRBV7-9
d_call: TRBD1
cdr3_nt: TGTGCCAGCAGCTTGTTTACCGGGGACAGGGGATCTGAAGCTTTCTTT
cdr3_aa: CASSLFTGDRGSEAFF

clone_size: NA
j_call: TRBJ1-1
v_call: TRBV3-1/TRBV3-2
d_call: NA
cdr3_nt: TGTGCCAGCAGCCAAGGCGTTACCCTAGGTCACACTGAAGCTTTCTTT
cdr3_aa: CASSQGVTLGHTEAFF

clone_size: NA
j_call: TRBJ2-2
v_call: TRBV11-2
d_call: TRBD2
cdr3_nt: TGTGCCAGCAGGGTGGCGGGGGGCCCGCAGACCAACACCGGGGAGCTGTTTTTT
cdr3_aa: CASRVAGGPQTNTGELFF

clone_size: NA
j_call: TRBJ1-5
v_call: TRBV5-1
d_call: TRBD1
cdr3_nt: TGCGCCAGCAGCCCAGGACAGGGTCAGCAGCCCCAGCATTTT
cdr3_aa: CASSPGQGQQPQHF

clone_size: NA
j_call: TRBJ1-4
v_call: TRBV7-9
d_call: NA
cdr3_nt: TGTGCCAGCAGCTTAGATGGCAGTGCGGCGGAAAAACTGTTTTTT
cdr3_aa: CASSLDGSAAEKLFF

clone_size: NA
j_call: TRBJ1-1
v_call: TRBV19
d_call: TRBD1
cdr3_nt: TGTGCCAGTAGTATAGGACCGGGACAGGTGAACACTGAAGCTTTCTTT
cdr3_aa: CASSIGPGQVNTEAFF

clone_size: once
j_call: TRBJ2-7
v_call: TRBV6-1
d_call: NA
cdr3_nt: TGTGCCAGCAGTGAGTCCTTGAAGAGGCACGAGCAGTACTTC
cdr3_aa: CASSESLKRHEQYF

clone_size: NA
j_call: TRBJ1-4
v_call: TRBV5-1
d_call: TRBD1
cdr3_nt: TGCGCCAGCAGCTTTGGGACAGGGGGCGGAGGTGAAAAACTGTTTTTT
cdr3_aa: CASSFGTGGGGEKLFF

clone_size: NA
j_call: TRBJ1-2
v_call: TRBV27
d_call: TRBD1
cdr3_nt: TGTGCCAGCAGTGCAGACAGGGACGGGGGCTACACCTTC
cdr3_aa: CASSADRDGGYTF

clone_size: NA
j_call: TRBJ2-2
v_call: TRBV6-5
d_call: TRBD2
cdr3_nt: TGTGCCAGCAGTCCTAGCGGGAGGCCCGGGGAGCTGTTTTTT
cdr3_aa: CASSPSGRPGELFF

clone_size: NA
j_call: TRBJ2-5
v_call: TRBV28
d_call: NA
cdr3_nt: TGTGCCAGCAACAAGGACAGTTTCCAAGAGACCCAGTACTTC
cdr3_aa: CASNKDSFQETQYF

clone_size: NA
j_call: TRBJ1-6
v_call: TRBV6-5
d_call: TRBD1
cdr3_nt: TGTGCCAGCAGGCTGGACAGGGGATCACCCCTCCACTTT
cdr3_aa: CASRLDRGSPLHF